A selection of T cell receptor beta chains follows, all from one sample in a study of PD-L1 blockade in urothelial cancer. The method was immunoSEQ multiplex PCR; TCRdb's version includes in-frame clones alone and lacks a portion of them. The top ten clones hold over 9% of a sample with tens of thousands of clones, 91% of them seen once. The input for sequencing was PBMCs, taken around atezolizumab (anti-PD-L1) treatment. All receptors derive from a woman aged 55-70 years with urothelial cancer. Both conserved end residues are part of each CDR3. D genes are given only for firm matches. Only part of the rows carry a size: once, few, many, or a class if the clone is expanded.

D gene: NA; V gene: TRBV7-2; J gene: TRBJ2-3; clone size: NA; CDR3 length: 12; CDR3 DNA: TGTGCCAGCAGCCAAAACACAGATACGCAGTATTTT; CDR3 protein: CASSQNTDTQYF
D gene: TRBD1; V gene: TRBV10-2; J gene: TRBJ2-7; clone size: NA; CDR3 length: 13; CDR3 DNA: TGCGCCAGCAGGGACAGGGGGCGCTACGAGCAGTACTTC; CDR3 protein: CASRDRGRYEQYF
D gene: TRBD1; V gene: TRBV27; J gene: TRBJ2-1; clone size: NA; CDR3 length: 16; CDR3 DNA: TGTGCCAGCAGTTCCGAAAACCGACAGGGACACAATGAGCAGTTCTTC; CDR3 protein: CASSSENRQGHNEQFF
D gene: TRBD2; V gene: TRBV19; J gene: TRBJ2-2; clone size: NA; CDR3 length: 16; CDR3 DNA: TGTGCCAGTAGTACCCTGGCGGGGGGGAACACCGGGGAGCTGTTTTTT; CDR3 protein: CASSTLAGGNTGELFF
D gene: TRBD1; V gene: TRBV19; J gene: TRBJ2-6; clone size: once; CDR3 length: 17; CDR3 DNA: TGTGCCAGTAGTAACCGGGACAGGGGTTCTGGGGCCAACGTCCTGACTTTC; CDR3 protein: CASSNRDRGSGANVLTF
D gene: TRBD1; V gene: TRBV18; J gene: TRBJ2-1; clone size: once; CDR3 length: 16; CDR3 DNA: TGTGCCAGCTCCCTTTCCCGGGACAGGGGGTATAATGAGCAGTTCTTC; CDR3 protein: CASSLSRDRGYNEQFF
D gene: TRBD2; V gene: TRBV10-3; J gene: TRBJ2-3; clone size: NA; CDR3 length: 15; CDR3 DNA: TGTGCCATCAGTGTAGCGGGAGAAAGCACAGATACGCAGTATTTT; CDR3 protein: CAISVAGESTDTQYF
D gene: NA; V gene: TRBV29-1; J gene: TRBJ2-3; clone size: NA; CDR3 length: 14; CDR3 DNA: TGCAGCGTCAACAGGGGACTTAGCACAGATACGCAGTATTTT; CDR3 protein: CSVNRGLSTDTQYF
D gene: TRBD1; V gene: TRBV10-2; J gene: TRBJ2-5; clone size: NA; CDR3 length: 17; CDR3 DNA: TGCGCCAGCAGTGAGACGTATCGGGACAGGTTTAAAGAGACCCAGTACTTC; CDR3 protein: CASSETYRDRFKETQYF
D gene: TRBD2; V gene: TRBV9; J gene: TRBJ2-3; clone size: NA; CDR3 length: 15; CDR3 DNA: TGTGCCAGCAGTCCTCTCAGCGGGGGGCCCTATACGCAGTATTTT; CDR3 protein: CASSPLSGGPYTQYF
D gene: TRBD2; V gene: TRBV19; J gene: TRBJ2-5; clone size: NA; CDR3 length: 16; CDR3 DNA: TGTGCCAGTAGAGGGCGGACTAGCGGGGGGAAAGAGACCCAGTACTTC; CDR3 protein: CASRGRTSGGKETQYF
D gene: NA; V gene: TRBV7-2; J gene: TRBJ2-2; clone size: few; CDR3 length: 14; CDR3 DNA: TGTGCCAGCAGCCAAAGTGATGGGCTGGGGGGGCTGTTTTTT; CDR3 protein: CASSQSDGLGGLFF
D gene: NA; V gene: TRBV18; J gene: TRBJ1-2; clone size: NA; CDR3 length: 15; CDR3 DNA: TGTGCCAGCTCACCGGACAGCGACCTTAACTATGGCTACACCTTC; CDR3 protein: CASSPDSDLNYGYTF
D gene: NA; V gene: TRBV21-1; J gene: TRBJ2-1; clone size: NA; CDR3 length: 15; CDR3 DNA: TGTGCCAGCAGCAAAGTGAAGGTTGCCGGGGATGAGCAGTTCTTC; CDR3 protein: CASSKVKVAGDEQFF
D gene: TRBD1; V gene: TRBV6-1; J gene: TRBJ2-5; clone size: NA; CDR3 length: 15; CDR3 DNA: TGTGCCAGCAGTATGACAGGGGGAATACGAGAGACCCAGTACTTC; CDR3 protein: CASSMTGGIRETQYF
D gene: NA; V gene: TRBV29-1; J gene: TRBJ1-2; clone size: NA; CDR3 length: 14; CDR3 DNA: TGCAGCGTACTAGGACTTCTTGGAAGCTATGGCTACACCTTC; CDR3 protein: CSVLGLLGSYGYTF
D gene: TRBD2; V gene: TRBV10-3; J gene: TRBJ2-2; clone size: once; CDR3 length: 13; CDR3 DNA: TGTGCCATCACTAGCGGGGCAACCGGGGAGCTGTTTTTT; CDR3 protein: CAITSGATGELFF
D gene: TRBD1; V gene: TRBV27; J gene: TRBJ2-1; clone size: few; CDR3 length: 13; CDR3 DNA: TGTGCCAGCAGCGGACAGGACTACAATGAGCAGTTCTTC; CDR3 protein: CASSGQDYNEQFF
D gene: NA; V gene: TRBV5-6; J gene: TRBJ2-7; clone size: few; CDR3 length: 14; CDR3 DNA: TGTGCCAGCAGCCCAGCCGGGTCTTCGTCTCATGGGTCCTTC; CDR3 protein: CASSPAGSSSHGSF
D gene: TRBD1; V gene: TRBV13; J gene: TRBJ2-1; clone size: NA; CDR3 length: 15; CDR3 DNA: TGTGCCAGCAGCTTAGAACAGGGGGCCTACAATGAGCAGTTCTTC; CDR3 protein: CASSLEQGAYNEQFF
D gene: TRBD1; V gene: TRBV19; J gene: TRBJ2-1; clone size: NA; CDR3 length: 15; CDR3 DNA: TGTGCCAGCAGTACCTCCGGGACAGGATTAAATGAGCAGTTCTTC; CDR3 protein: CASSTSGTGLNEQFF
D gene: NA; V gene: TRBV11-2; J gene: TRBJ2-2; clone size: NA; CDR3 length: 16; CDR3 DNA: TGTGCCAGCAGCTTAGGCGGGGTTTCGAACACCGGGGAGCTGTTTTTT; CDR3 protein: CASSLGGVSNTGELFF
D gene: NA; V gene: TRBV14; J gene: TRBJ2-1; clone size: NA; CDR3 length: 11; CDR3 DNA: TGTGCCAGCAGCCAAGTAGATGAGCAGTTCTTC; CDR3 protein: CASSQVDEQFF
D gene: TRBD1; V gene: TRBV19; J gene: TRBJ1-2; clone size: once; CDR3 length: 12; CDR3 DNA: TGTGCCAGTACCCGGGACAGGCATGGCTACACCTTC; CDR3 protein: CASTRDRHGYTF
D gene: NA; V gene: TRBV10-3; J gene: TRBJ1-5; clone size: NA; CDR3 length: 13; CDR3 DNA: TGTGCCATTTGCGCAGGGCATGGTCAGCCCCAGCATTTT; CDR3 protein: CAICAGHGQPQHF
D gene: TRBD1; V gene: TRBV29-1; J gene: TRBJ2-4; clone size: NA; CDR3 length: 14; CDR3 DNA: TGCAGCTCAGGGACAGGGGGTCCCCGAAACATTCAGTACTTC; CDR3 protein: CSSGTGGPRNIQYF
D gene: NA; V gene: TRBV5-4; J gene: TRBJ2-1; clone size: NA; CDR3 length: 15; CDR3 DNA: TGTGCCAGCAGGTTGTGGGGTTCGCGGGCCTGGGAGCAGTTCTTC; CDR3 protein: CASRLWGSRAWEQFF
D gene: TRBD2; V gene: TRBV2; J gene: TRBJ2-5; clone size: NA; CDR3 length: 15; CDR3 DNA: TGTGCCAGCAGTGCGGGGCTAGCGGGGCTAGAGACCCAGTACTTC; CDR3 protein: CASSAGLAGLETQYF
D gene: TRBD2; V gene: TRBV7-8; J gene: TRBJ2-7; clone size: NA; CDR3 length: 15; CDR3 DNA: TGTGCCAGCAGCCGAAGCGGGGGCCACTCCTACGAGCAGTACTTC; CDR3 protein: CASSRSGGHSYEQYF
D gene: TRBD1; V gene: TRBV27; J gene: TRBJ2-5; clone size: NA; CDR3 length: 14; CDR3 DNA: TGTGCCAGCAGCTCTCTCGACAGGGAAGAGACCCAGTACTTC; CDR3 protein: CASSSLDREETQYF
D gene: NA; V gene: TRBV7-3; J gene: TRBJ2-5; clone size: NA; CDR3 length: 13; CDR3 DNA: TGTGCCAGCAGCTTAGGGGGGTGGGAGACCCAGTACTTC; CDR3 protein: CASSLGGWETQYF
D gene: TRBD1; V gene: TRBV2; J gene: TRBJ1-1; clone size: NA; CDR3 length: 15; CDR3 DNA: TGTGCCAGCAGCGCCGGGACAGTTCTTCCCGGGGGAGCTTTCTTT; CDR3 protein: CASSAGTVLPGGAFF
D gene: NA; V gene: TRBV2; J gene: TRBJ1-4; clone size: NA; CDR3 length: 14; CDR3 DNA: TGTGCCAGCAGTGTGAACAGGGAGTTCGAAAAACTGTTTTTT; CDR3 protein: CASSVNREFEKLFF
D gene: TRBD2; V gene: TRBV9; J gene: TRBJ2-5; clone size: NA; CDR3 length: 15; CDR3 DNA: TGTGCCAGCAGCGCGATAGCGGGAGCGCAAGAGACCCAGTACTTC; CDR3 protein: CASSAIAGAQETQYF
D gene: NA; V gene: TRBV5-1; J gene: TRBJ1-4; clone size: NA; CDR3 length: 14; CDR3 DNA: TGCGCCAGCAGCCTGGGCAGAACGGGGGAAAAACTGTTTTTT; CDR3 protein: CASSLGRTGEKLFF
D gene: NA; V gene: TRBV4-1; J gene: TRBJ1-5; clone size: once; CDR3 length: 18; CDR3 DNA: TGCGCCAGCAGCCAAGGTCCGTTGAGGGCTAGCGGCAATCAGCCCCAGCATTTT; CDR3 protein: CASSQGPLRASGNQPQHF
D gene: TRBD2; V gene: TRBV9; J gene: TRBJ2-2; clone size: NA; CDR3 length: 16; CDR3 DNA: TGTGCCAGCACCCCAAGGGGCGGGAGTGGCACCGGGGAGCTGTTTTTT; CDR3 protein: CASTPRGGSGTGELFF
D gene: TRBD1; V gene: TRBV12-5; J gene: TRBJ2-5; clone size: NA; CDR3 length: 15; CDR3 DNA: TGTGCTAGTGGTTTGTCCGGGACAGGGGGAGAGACCCAGTACTTC; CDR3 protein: CASGLSGTGGETQYF
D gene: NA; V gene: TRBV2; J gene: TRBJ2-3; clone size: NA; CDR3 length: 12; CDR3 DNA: TGTGCCAGCAGCCGTAGCACAGATACGCAGTATTTT; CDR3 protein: CASSRSTDTQYF
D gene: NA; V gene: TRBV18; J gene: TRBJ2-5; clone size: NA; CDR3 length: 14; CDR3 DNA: TGTGCCAGCTCACCACCTAGCAGGGGCGAGACCCAGTACTTC; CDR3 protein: CASSPPSRGETQYF
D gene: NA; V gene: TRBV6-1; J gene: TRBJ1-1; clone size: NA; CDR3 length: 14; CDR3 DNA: TGTGCCAGCAGTGTTTCCTGGGGAGGCACTGAAGCTTTCTTT; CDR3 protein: CASSVSWGGTEAFF
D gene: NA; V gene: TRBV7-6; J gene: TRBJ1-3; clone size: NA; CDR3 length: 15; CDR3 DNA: TGTGCCAGCAGCCCGGGGGGACGCCTTGGAAACACCATATATTTT; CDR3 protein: CASSPGGRLGNTIYF
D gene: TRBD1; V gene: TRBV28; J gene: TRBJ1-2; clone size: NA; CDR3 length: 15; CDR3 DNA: TGTGCCAGCAGTTCGGGGACAGGGGTGAACTATGGCTACACCTTC; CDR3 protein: CASSSGTGVNYGYTF
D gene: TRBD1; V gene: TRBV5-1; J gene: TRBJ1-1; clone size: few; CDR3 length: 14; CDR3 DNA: TGCGCCAGCAGCCTTGGGACAGCGAACACTGAAGCTTTCTTT; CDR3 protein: CASSLGTANTEAFF
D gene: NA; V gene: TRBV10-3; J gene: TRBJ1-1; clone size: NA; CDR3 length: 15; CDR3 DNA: TGTGCCACCGTCCGGGCGGGGGACATGAACACTGAAGCTTTCTTT; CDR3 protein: CATVRAGDMNTEAFF
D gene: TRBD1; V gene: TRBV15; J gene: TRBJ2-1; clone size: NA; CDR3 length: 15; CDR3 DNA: TGTGCCACCAGCAGAGACCCGGGACAGTACAATGAGCAGTTCTTC; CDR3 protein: CATSRDPGQYNEQFF
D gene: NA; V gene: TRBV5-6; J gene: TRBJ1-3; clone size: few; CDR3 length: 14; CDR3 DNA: TGTGCCAGCAGCCGGGACTTCTCTGGAAACACCATATATTTT; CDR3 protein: CASSRDFSGNTIYF
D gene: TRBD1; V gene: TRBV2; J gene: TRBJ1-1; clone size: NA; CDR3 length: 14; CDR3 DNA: TGTGCCAGCACACATTACAGGGGAGTCACTGAAGCTTTCTTT; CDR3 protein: CASTHYRGVTEAFF
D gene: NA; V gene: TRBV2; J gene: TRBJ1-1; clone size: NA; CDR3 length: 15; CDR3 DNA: TGTGCCAGCAACAGCGGTCCCACCGCGGTCACTGAAGCTTTCTTT; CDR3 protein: CASNSGPTAVTEAFF
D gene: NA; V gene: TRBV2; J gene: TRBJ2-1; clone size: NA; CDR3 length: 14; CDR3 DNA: TGTGCCAGCAGGTGGCAGGTATTCGGCAATGAGCAGTTCTTC; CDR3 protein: CASRWQVFGNEQFF
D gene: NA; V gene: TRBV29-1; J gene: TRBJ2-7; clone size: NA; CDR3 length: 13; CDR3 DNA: TGCAGCGTTGATTCAGGGGCCCGCTACGAGCAGTACTTC; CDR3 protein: CSVDSGARYEQYF
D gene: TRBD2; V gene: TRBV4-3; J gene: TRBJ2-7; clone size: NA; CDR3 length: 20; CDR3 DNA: TGCGCCAGCAGCCGGGTAGTGAGTAGCGGGGACCAACATGGAATCTACGAGCAGTACTTC; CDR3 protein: CASSRVVSSGDQHGIYEQYF
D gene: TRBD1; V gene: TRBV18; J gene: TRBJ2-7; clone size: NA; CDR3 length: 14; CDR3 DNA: TGTGCCAGCTCACGGGACAGGGGTACCTACGAGCAGTACTTC; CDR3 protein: CASSRDRGTYEQYF
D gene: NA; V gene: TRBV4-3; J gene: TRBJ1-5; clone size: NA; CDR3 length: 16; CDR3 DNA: TGCGCCAGCAGCCAAGATTGGCAGAACAGCAATCAGCCCCAGCATTTT; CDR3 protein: CASSQDWQNSNQPQHF